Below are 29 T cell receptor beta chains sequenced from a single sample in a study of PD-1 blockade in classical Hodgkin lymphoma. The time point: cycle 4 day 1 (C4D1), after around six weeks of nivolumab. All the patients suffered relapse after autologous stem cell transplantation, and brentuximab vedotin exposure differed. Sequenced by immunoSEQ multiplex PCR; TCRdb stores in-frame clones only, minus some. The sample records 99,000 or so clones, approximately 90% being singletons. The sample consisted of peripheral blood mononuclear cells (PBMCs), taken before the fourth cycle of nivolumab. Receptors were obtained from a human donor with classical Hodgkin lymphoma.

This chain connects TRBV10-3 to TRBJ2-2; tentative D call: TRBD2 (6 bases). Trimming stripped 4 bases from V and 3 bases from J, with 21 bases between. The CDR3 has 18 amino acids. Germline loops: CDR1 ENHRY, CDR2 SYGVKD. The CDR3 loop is CAISGSEVRDSDTGELFF. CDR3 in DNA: TGTGCCATCAGTGGGAGTGAAGTTAGGGACTCTGACACCGGGGAGCTGTTTTTT.

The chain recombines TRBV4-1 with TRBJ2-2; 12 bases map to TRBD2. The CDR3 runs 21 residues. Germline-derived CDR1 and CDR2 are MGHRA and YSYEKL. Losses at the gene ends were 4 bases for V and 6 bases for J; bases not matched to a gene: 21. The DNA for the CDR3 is TGCGCCAGCAGCCCCGGGCCAAGACTAGCGGGGGCATTAGACGAATCCGGGGAGCTGTTTTTT. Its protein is CASSPGPRLAGALDESGELFF.

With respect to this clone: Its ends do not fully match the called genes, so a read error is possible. CDR3 DNA: TGCAGCGTGGAAGGACTAGCGTTAGGCAATGAGCAGTTCTTC. Amino acid sequence: CSVEGLALGNEQFF. The chain has TRBV29-1 and TRBJ2-1, with 9 bases aligning to TRBD2. The CDR3 runs to 14 residues. Germline-derived CDR1 and CDR2 are SQVTM and ANQGSEA.

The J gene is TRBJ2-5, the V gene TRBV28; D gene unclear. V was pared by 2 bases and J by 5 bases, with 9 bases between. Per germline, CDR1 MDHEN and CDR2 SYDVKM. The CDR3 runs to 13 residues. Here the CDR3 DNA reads TGTGCCAGCAGTTTAGGGCACCGGGAGACCCAGTACTTC. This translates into CASSLGHRETQYF.

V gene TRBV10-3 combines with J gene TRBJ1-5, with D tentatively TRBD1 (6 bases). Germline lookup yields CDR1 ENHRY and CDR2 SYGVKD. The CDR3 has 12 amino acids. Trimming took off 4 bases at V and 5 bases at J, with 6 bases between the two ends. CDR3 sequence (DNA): TGTGCCATCAGTGCAGGGGATCAGCCCCAGCATTTT. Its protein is CAISAGDQPQHF.

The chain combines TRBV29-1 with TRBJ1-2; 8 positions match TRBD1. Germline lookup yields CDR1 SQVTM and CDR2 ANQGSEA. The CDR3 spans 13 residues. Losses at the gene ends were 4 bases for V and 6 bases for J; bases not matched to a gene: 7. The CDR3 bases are TGCAGCGTTGTCGGGACAGGTTTCGATGGCTACACCTTC. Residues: CSVVGTGFDGYTF.

CDR3 sequence reads: CASSVGGTSGSETQYF. The CDR3 region has the DNA TGTGCCAGCAGCGTAGGAGGGACTAGCGGGAGCGAGACCCAGTACTTC. This chain connects TRBV9 to TRBJ2-5; 14 bases align to TRBD2. This CDR3 contains 16 residues. Unmatched junction bases numbered 3, after V lost 0 bases and J lost 5 bases. The germline V gene encodes CDR1 SGDLS and CDR2 YYNGEE.

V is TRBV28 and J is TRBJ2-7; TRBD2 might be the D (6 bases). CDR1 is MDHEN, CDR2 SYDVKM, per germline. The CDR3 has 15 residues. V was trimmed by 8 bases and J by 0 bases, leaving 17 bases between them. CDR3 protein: CASQSGGAASYEQYF. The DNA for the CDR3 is TGTGCCAGCCAATCAGGCGGGGCCGCCTCCTACGAGCAGTACTTC. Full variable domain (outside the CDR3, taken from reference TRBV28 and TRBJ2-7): DVKVTQSSRYLVKRTGEKVFLECVQDMDHENMFWYRQDPGLGLRLIYFSYDVKMKEKGDIPEGYSVSREKKERFSLILESASTNQTSMYLCASQSGGAASYEQYFGPGTRLTVT.

The CDR3 loop reads CASSLAGGNNEQFF. CDR3 in DNA: TGTGCCAGCAGTTTAGCGGGAGGGAACAATGAGCAGTTCTTC. The chain couples TRBV28 to TRBJ2-1; 9 nucleotides line up with TRBD2. The J segment lost 5 bases and the V segment lost 2 bases, leaving 1 base of the junction unmatched. The germline V gene has CDR1 MDHEN and CDR2 SYDVKM. This CDR3 has 14 amino acids.

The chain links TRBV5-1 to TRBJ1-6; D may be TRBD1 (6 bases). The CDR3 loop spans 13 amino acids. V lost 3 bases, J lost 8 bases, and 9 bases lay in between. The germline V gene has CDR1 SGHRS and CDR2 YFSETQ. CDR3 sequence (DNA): TGCGCCAGCAGCTGGACAGTCGATTCACCCCTCCACTTT. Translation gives CASSWTVDSPLHF. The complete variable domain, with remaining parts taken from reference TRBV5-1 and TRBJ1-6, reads KAGVTQTPRYLIKTRGQQVTLSCSPISGHRSVSWYQQTPGQGLQFLFEYFSETQRNKGNFPGRFSGRQFSNSRSEMNVSTLELGDSALYLCASSWTVDSPLHFGNGTRLTVT.

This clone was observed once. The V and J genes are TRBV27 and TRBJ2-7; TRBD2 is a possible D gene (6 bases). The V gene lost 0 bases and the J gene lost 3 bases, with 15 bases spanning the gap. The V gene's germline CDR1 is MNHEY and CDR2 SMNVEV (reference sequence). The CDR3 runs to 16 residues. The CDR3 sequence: CASSLSGLRLSYEQYF. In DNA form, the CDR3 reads TGTGCCAGCAGTTTATCGGGACTCCGCCTGAGCTACGAGCAGTACTTC.

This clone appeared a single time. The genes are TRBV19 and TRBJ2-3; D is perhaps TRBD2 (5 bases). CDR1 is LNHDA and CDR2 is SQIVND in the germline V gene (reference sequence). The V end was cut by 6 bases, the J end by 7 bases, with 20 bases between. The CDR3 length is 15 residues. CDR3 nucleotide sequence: TGTGCCAGTAGCCTCCCCTCTGTTGGACTTAATACGCAGTATTTT. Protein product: CASSLPSVGLNTQYF. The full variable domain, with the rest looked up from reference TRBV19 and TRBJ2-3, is DGGITQSPKYLFRKEGQNVTLSCEQNLNHDAMYWYRQDPGQGLRLIYYSQIVNDFQKGDIAEGYSVSREKKESFPLTVTSAQKNPTAFYLCASSLPSVGLNTQYFGPGTRLTVL.

The CDR3 sequence is CASSYSTSGLTYEQYF. The CDR3 DNA reads TGTGCCAGCAGTTACAGTACTAGCGGGCTAACCTACGAGCAGTACTTC. The chain joins TRBV6-5 to TRBJ2-7; 9 nucleotides agree with TRBD2. Germline CDR1 reads MNHEY; CDR2 reads SVGAGI. The CDR3 has 16 amino acids. The junction had 7 bases not matched to a gene; V was cut back by 2 bases and J by 2 bases.

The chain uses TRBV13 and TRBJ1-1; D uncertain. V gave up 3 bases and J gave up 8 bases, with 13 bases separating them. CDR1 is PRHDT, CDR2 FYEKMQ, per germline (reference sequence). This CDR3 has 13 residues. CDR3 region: CASSFSMAGEAFF. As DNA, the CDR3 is TGTGCCAGCAGCTTTAGTATGGCGGGGGAAGCTTTCTTT.

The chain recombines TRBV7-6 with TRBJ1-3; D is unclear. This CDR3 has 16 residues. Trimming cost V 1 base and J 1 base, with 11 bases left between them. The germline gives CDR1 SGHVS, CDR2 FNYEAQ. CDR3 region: CASSLGVPGSGNTIYF. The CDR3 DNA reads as TGTGCCAGCAGCTTAGGTGTCCCGGGTTCTGGAAACACCATATATTTT.

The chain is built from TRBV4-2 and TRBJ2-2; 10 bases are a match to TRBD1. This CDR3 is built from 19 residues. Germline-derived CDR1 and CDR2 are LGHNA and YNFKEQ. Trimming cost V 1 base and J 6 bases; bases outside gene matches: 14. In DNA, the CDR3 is TGTGCCAGCAGCCAAGTTTCCACCGGGACAGGGGTACGGGCCGGGGAGCTGTTTTTT. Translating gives CASSQVSTGTGVRAGELFF.

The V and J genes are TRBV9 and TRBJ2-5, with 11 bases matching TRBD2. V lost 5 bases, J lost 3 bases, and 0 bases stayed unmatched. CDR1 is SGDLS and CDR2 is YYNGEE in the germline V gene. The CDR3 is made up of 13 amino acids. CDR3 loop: CASRGLAEETQYF. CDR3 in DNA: TGTGCCAGCAGGGGACTAGCGGAAGAGACCCAGTACTTC.

CDR3 protein: CSVVMGLDYGYTF. The CDR3 DNA reads as TGCAGCGTTGTAATGGGGCTGGACTATGGCTACACCTTC. The rearrangement links TRBV29-1 to TRBJ1-2; D may be TRBD1 (5 bases). CDR1 is SQVTM and CDR2 is ANQGSEA in the germline V gene. The CDR3 sequence is 13 residues long. Trimming took 4 bases from V and 3 from J, leaving 12 bases between them.

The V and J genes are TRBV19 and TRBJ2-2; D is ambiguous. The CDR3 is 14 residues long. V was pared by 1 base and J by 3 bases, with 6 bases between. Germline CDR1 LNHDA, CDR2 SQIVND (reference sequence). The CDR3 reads CASSIGADTGELFF. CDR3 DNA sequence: TGTGCCAGTAGTATAGGGGCGGACACCGGGGAGCTGTTTTTT.

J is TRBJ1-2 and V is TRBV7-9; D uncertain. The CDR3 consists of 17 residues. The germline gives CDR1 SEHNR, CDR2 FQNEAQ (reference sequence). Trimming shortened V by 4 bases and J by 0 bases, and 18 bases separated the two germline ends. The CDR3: CASSSVREGLANYGYTF. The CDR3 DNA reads TGTGCCAGCAGCTCCGTCAGAGAGGGCCTAGCTAACTATGGCTACACCTTC.

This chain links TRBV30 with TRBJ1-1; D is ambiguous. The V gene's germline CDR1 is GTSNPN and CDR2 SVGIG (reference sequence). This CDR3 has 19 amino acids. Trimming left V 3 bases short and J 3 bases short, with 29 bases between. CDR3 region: CAWRARMDGSWQKHTEAFF. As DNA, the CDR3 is TGTGCCTGGAGGGCGAGGATGGACGGCTCCTGGCAGAAACACACTGAAGCTTTCTTT.

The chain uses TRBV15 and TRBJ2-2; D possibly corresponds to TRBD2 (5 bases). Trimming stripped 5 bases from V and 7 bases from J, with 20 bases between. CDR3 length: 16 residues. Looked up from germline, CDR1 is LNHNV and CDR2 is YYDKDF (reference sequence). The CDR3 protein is CATSSFSGVGYGELFF. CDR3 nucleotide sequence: TGTGCCACCAGCTCTTTTTCCGGGGTGGGGTACGGGGAGCTGTTTTTT.

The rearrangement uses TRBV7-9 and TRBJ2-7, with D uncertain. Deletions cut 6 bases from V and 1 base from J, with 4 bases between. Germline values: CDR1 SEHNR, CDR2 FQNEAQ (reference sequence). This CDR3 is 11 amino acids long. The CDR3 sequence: CASSRSYEQYF. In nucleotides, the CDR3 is TGTGCCAGCAGTCGATCCTACGAGCAGTACTTC.

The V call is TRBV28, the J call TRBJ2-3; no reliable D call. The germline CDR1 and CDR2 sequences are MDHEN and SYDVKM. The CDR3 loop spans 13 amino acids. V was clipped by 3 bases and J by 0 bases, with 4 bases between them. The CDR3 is CASSFPSTDTQYF. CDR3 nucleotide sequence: TGTGCCAGCAGTTTCCCTAGCACAGATACGCAGTATTTT.

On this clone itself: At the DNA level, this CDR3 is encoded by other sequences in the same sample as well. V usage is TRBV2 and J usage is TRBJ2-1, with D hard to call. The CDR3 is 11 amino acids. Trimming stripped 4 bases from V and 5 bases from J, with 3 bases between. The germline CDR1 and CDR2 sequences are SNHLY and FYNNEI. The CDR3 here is CASSGDNEQFF. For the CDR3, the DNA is TGTGCCAGCAGTGGCGACAATGAGCAGTTCTTC.

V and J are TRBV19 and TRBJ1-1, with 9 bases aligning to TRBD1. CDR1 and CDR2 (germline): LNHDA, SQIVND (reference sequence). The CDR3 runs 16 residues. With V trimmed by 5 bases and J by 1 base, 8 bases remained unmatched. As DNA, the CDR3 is TGTGCCAGTAGTCGACAGGGGGTAACAGAGAACACTGAAGCTTTCTTT. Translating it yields CASSRQGVTENTEAFF.

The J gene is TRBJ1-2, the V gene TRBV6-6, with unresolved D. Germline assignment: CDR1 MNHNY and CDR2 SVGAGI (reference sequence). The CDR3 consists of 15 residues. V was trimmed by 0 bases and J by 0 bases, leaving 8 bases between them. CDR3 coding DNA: TGTGCCAGCAGTTACTCGACGCCGACTAACTATGGCTACACCTTC. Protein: CASSYSTPTNYGYTF.

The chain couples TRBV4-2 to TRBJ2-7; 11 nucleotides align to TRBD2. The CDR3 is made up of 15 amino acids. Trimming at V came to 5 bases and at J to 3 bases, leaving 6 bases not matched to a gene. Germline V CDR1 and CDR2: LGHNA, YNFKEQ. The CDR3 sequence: CASSKPGLAVYEQYF. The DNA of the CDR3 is TGTGCCAGCAGCAAACCGGGACTAGCGGTCTACGAGCAGTACTTC.

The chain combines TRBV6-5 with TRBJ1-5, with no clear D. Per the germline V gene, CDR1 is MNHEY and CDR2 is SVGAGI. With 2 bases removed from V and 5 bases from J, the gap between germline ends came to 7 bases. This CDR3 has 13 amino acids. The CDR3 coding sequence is TGTGCCAGCAGTTACGAACGGGATCAGCCCCAGCATTTT. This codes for CASSYERDQPQHF.